The source of this TCR beta chain is a study of Ad26.COV2.S vaccination and SARS-CoV-2 variants. Study-level findings and limits: The study found higher spike-specific TCR breadth in vaccine than placebo recipients.

This CDR3 has 15 residues. Germline V CDR1 and CDR2: LNHDA, SQIVND (reference sequence). J lost 1 base, V lost 7 bases, and 6 bases had no gene match. This clone has only one observation. What it binds is not known. Stated treatment: 15 to 20 received Ad26.COV2.S at low or high dose, single or two shots; roughly five received placebo; per-sample allocation not given. Sampling happened 63 days after the first vaccine or placebo injection. Assay: immunoSEQ multiplex PCR; the TCRdb copy retains only in-frame clones and omits some. Of about 350,000 clones listed, 75% to 90% are singletons. The source material was peripheral blood, sampled in a trial of Ad26.COV2.S vaccine versus placebo. This TCR derives from a person between 18 and 65 years old who received the Ad26.COV2.S COVID-19 vaccine or a placebo. The chain combines TRBV19 with TRBJ2-2; the match to TRBD1 covers 7 bases. The CDR3 DNA reads as TGTGCCAGTAATAAGGGGGCCCGGAACACCGGGGAGCTGTTTTTT. Translated: CASNKGARNTGELFF. Filled out from reference TRBV19 and TRBJ2-2, the complete variable domain reads DGGITQSPKYLFRKEGQNVTLSCEQNLNHDAMYWYRQDPGQGLRLIYYSQIVNDFQKGDIAEGYSVSREKKESFPLTVTSAQKNPTAFYLCASNKGARNTGELFFGEGSRLTVL.